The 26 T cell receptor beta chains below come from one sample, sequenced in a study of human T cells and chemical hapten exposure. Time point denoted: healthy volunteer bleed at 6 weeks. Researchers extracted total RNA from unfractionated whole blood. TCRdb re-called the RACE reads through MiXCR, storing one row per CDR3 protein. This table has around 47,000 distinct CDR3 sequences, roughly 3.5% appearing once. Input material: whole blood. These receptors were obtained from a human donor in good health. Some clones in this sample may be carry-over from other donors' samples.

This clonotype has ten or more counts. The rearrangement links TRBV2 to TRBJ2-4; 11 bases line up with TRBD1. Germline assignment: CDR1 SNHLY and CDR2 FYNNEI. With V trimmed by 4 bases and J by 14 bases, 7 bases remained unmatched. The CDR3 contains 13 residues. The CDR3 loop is CASSGFPGQGEYF. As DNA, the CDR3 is TGTGCCAGCAGTGGTTTCCCGGGACAGGGGGAGTACTTC.

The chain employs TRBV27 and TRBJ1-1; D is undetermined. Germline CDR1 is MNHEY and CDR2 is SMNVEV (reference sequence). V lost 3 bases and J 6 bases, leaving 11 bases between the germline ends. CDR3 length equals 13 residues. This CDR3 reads CASSFMPGAEAFF. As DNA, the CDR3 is TGTGCCAGCAGTTTCATGCCAGGCGCTGAAGCTTTCTTT.

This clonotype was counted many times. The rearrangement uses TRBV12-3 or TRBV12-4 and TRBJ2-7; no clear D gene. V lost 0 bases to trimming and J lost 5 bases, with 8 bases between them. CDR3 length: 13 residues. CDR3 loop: CASSLAWENEQYF. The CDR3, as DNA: TGTGCCAGCAGTTTAGCTTGGGAAAACGAGCAGTACTTC.

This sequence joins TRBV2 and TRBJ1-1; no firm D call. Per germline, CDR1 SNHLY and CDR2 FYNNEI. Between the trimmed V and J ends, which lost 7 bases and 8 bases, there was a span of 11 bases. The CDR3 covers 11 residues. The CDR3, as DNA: TGTGCCAGCAACCCGGGCCAGGAAGCTTTCTTT. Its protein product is CASNPGQEAFF.

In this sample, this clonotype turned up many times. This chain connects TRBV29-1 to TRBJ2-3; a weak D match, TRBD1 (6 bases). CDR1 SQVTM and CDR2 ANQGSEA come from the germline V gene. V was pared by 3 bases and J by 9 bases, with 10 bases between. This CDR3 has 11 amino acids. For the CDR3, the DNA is TGCAGCGTTGATGGGGGCCGGACGCAGTATTTT. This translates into CSVDGGRTQYF.

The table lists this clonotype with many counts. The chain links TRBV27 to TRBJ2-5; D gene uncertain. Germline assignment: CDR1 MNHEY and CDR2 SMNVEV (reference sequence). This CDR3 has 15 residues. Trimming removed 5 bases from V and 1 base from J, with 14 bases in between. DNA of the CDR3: TGTGCCAGCAGTCCCTTTAAGGCCGTCCAAGAGACCCAGTACTTC. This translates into CASSPFKAVQETQYF.

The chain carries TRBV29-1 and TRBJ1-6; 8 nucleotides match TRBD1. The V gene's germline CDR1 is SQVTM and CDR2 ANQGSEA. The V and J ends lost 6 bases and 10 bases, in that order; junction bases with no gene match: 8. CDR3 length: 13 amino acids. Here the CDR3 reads CSVAGGADSPLHF. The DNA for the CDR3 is TGCAGCGTGGCAGGGGGCGCCGACTCACCCCTCCACTTT.

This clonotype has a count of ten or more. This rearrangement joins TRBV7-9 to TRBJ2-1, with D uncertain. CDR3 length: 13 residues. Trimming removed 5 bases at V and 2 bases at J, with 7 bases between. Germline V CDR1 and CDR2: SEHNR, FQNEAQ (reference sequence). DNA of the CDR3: TGTGCCAGCAGCCTTGGACCCTACAATGAGCAGTTCTTC. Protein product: CASSLGPYNEQFF.

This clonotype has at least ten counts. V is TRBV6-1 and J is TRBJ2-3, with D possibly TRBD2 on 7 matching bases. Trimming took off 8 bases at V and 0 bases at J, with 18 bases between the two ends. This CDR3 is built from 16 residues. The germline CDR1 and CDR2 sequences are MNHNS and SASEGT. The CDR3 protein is CASRLQGGRSTDTQYF. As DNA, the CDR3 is TGTGCCAGCCGCCTACAGGGAGGGAGGAGCACAGATACGCAGTATTTT.

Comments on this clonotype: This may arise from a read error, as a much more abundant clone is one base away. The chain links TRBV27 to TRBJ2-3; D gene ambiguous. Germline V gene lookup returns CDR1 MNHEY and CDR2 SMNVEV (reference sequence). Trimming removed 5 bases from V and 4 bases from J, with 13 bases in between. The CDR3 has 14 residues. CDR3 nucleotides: TGTGCCAGCAGTGTCATCTACCACGCAGATACGCAGTATTTT. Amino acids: CASSVIYHADTQYF.

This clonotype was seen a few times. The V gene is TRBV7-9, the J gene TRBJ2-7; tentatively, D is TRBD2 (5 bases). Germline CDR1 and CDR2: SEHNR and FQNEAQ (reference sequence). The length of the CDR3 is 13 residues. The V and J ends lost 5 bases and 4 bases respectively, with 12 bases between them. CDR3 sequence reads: CASSPSPGYEQYF. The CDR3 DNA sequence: TGTGCCAGCAGCCCCTCGCCGGGGTACGAGCAGTACTTC.

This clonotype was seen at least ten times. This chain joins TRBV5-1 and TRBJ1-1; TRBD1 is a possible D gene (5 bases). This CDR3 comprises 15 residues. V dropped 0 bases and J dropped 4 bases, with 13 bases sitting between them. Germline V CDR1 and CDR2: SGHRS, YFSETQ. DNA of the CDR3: TGCGCCAGCAGCTTGGTTATCGACGGGGGCACTGAAGCTTTCTTT. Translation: CASSLVIDGGTEAFF.

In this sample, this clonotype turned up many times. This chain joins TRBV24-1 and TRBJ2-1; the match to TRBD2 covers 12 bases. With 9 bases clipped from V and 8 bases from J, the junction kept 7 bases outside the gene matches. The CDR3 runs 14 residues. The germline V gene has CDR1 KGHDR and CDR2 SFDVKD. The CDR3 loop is CATRGTSGLDEQFF. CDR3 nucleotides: TGTGCCACCCGAGGGACTAGCGGGTTGGATGAGCAGTTCTTC.

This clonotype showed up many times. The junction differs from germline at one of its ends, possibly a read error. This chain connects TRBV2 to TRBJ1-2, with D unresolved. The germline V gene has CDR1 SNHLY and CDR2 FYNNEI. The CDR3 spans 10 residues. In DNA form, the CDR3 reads TGTGCCAGCAGTGAAGTTCGGCCCTTCTTC. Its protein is CASSEVRPFF.

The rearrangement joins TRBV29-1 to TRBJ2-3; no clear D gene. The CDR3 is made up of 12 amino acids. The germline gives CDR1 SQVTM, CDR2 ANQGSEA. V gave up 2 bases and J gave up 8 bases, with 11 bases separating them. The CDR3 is CSVEWLASTQYF. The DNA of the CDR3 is TGCAGCGTTGAATGGTTGGCGAGTACGCAGTATTTT.

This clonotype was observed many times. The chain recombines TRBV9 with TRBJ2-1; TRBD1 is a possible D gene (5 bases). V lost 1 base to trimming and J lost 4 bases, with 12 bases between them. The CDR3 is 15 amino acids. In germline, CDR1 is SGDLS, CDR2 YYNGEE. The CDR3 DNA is TGTGCCAGCAGCGTATCAGGGCAGCCGTACAATGAGCAGTTCTTC. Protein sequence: CASSVSGQPYNEQFF.

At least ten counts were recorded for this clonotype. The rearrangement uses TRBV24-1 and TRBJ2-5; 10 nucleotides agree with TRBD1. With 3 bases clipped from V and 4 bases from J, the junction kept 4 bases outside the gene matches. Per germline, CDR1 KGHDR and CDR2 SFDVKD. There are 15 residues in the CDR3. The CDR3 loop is CATSDGDRGGETQYF. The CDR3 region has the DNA TGTGCCACCAGTGATGGGGACAGGGGAGGAGAGACCCAGTACTTC.

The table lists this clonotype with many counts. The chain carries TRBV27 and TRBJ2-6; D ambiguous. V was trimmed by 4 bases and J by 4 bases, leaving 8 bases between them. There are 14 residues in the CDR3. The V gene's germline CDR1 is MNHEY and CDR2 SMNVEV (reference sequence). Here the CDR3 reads CASSSVFGANVLTF. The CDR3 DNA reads TGTGCCAGCAGTTCTGTTTTCGGGGCCAACGTCCTGACTTTC.

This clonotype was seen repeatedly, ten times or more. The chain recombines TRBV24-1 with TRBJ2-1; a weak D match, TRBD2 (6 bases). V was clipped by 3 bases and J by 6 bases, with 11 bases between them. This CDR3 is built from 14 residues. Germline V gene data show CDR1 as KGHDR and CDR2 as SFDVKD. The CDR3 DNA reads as TGTGCCACCAGTGATCCCTGGGGAGGCAATGAGCAGTTCTTC. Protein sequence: CATSDPWGGNEQFF.

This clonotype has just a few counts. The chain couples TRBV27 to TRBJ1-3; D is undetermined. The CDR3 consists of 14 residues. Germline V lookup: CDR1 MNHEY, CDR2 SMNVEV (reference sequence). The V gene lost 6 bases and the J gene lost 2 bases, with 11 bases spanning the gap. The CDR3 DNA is TGTGCCAGCAGGTCCCGGACTACTGGAAACACCATATATTTT. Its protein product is CASRSRTTGNTIYF.

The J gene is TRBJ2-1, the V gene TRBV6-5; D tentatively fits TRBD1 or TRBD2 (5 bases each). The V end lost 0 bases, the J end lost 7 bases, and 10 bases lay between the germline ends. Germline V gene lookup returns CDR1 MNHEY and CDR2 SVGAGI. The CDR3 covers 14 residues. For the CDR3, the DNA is TGTGCCAGCAGTTACTCCCAGGGACGAAATGAGCAGTTCTTC. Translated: CASSYSQGRNEQFF.

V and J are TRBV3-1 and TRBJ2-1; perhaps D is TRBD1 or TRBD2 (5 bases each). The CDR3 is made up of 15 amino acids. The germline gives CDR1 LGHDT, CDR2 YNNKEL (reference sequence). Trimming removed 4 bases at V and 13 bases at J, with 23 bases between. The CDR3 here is CASSLTLGTLLTQFF. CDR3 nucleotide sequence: TGTGCCAGCAGCCTGACCCTCGGGACCCTTCTTACCCAGTTCTTC.

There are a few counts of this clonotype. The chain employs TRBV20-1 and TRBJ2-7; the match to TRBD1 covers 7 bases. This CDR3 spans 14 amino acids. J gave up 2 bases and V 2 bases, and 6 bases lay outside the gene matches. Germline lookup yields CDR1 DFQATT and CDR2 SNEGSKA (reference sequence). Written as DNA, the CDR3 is TGCAGTGCTAGACTTAACAGGGGACCCTACGAGCAGTACTTC. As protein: CSARLNRGPYEQYF.

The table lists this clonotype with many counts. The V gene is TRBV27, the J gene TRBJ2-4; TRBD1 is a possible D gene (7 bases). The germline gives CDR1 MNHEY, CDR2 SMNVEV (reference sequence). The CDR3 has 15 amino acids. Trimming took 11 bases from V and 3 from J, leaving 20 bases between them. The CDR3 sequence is CAGRDRDSHKNIQYF. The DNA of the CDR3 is TGTGCCGGGAGAGACAGGGACTCCCACAAAAACATTCAGTACTTC.

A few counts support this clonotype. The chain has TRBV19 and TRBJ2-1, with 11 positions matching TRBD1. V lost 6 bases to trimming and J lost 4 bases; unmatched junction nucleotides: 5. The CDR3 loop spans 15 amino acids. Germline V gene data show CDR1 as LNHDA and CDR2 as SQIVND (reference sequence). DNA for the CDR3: TGTGCCAGTAGGAGGGACAGGGGGGGTTACAATGAGCAGTTCTTC. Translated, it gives CASRRDRGGYNEQFF. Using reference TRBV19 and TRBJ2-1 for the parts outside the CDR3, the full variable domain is DGGITQSPKYLFRKEGQNVTLSCEQNLNHDAMYWYRQDPGQGLRLIYYSQIVNDFQKGDIAEGYSVSREKKESFPLTVTSAQKNPTAFYLCASRRDRGGYNEQFFGPGTRLTVL.

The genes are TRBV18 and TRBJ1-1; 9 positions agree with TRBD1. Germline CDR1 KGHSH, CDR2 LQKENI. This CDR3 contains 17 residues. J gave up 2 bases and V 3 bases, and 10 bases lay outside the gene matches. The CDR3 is CASSPFTGGAGNTEAFF. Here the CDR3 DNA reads TGTGCCAGCTCACCGTTCACAGGGGGCGCGGGAAACACTGAAGCTTTCTTT.